This TCR beta chain is from a study of cytomegalovirus exposure and HLA in healthy donors. About the research overall: Samples from HLA-typed donors yielded approximately 80 million unique TCRs in an early data release.

PCR used 60 Vbeta primers and 13 Jbeta primers. Libraries were prepared by immunoSEQ multiplex PCR; TCRdb keeps only in-frame clonotypes and omits some of them. The sample has 110,000 to 150,000 clones, nearly 80% seen once. Study observations and caveats: Earlier analysis looked at TCR beta V segments, and most were productive about 87% or about 30% of the time. Sequencing artifact likely explains a cluster of highly shared sequence variants. The authors confirmed in vitro that a few CMV-associated chains were specific for CMV antigens.

Concerning this clone itself: Its antigen remains unidentified.

This CDR3 spans 14 amino acids. CDR1 is WNHNN, CDR2 SYGVQD, per germline (reference sequence). Sequenced: PBMCs. The genes are TRBV10-1 and TRBJ2-5; TRBD1 agrees at 7 bases. The J call is doubtful: the DNA matches TRBJ2-7 better. The TCR was taken from a male donor in good health and CMV-seronegative. CDR3 sequence reads: CASSETGEAYEQYF. In DNA form, the CDR3 reads TGCGCCAGCAGTGAGACAGGGGAAGCCTACGAGCAGTACTTC.